This T cell receptor (beta chain) was identified in a study of shared clonotypes between healthy human individuals. The protocol was immunoSEQ multiplex PCR, while the TCRdb copy is restricted to in-frame clones and leaves out a portion. The table has over 1.4 million clones, roughly 96% seen once. CDR3 length: 13 amino acids. V was trimmed by 0 bases and J by 5 bases, leaving 7 bases between them. Germline loops: CDR1 SGHRS, CDR2 YFSETQ. CD4+ cells underwent separation, giving CD45RA+ naive and CD45RA-negative memory subsets. For this clone: What it recognizes is unknown.

Findings and limits, study-wide: The study generally estimated greater richness for naive than memory subsets. Approximately 4.9% of naive CD4 clonotypes were shared across a few donors.

This TCR came from a man aged 30 to 39 in good health. The V and J genes are TRBV5-1 and TRBJ2-3; D is unresolved. Source material: naive CD4+ T cells sorted from blood. The sample's subset: CD45RA+ positively selected. The CDR3 sequence is CASSLGVQDTQYF. Written as DNA, the CDR3 is TGCGCCAGCAGCTTGGGGGTTCAAGATACGCAGTATTTT.